This T cell receptor (beta chain) is drawn from a study of shared clonotypes between healthy human individuals. Across the study: CD4 naive and memory got three plates each, CD8 naive two, CD8 memory one. Regarding the study as a whole: Clonotypes which were not shared had lower generation probabilities than clonotypes that all four donors shared. Clonotype sharing across donors was expected to vary with sequencing depth. Blood was the only sampled material, and tissue repertoires likely differ.

Clones were read by immunoSEQ multiplex PCR, and TCRdb kept only the in-frame ones, dropping some. The sample lists approximately 1.4 million clones; 95% to 99% were seen once. In regard to this clone: What it binds is unknown.

CDR3 length equals 17 residues. The sequenced material came from naive CD4+ T cells sorted from blood. Documented subset: CD45RA+ positively selected. This clonotype originated in a man between 25 and 39 years old in good health. The chain uses TRBV21-1 and TRBJ1-5. TRBV21-1 is flagged as a pseudogene. CDR3 sequence: CASSKVDLAASNQPQHF. CDR3 sequence (DNA): TGTGCCAGCAGCAAAGTCGATCTTGCGGCTAGCAATCAGCCCCAGCATTTT.